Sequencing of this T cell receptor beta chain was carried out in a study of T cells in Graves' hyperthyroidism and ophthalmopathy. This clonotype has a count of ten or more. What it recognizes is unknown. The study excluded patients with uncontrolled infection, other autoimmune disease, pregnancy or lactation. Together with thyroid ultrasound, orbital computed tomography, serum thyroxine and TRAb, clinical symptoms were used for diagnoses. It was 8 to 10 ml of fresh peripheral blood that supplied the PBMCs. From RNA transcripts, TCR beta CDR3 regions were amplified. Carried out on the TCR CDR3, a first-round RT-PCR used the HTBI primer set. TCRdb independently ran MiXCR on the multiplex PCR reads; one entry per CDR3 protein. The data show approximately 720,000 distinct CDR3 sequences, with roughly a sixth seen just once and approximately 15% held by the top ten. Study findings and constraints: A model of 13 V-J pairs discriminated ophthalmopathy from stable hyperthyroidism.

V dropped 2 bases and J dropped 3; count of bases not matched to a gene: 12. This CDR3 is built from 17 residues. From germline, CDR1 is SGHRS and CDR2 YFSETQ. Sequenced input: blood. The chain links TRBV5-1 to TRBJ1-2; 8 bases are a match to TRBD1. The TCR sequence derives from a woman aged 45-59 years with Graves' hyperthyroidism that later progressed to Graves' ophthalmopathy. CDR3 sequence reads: CASSFNTGGTEDYGYTF. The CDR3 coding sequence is TGCGCCAGCAGCTTTAACACAGGGGGAACGGAAGACTATGGCTACACCTTC.